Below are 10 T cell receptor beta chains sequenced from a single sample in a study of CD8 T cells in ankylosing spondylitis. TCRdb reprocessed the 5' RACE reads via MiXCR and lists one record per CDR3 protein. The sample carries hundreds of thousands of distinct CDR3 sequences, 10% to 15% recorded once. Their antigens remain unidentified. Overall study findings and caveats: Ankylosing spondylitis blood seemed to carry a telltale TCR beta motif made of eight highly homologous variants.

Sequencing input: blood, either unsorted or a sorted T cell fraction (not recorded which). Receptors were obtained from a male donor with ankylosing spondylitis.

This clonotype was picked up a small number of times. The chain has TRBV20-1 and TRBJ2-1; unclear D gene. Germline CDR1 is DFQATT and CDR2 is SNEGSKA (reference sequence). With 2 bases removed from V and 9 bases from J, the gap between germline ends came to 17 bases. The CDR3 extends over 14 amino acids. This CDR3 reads CSARTWAGHPEQFF. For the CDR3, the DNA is TGCAGTGCTAGAACGTGGGCCGGGCACCCTGAGCAGTTCTTC.

The CDR3 coding sequence is TGCAGTGCTCTCGGACTAGCGAACACCGGGGAGCTGTTTTTT. Protein product: CSALGLANTGELFF. This chain connects TRBV20-1 to TRBJ2-2, with 7 positions matching TRBD2. The length of the CDR3 is 14 residues. V shed 5 bases and J 0 bases; nucleotides not matched to a gene: 3. Germline CDR1 is DFQATT and CDR2 is SNEGSKA (reference sequence).

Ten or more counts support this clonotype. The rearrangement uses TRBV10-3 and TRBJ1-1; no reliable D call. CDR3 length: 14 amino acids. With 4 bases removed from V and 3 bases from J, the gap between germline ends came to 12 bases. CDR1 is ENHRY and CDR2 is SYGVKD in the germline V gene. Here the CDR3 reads CAISVKISDTEAFF. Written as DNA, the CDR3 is TGTGCCATCAGTGTTAAGATATCAGACACTGAAGCTTTCTTT.

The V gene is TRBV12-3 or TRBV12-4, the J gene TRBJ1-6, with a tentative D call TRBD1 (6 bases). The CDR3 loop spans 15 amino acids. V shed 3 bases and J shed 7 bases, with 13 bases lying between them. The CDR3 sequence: CASSLSGDWNSPLHF. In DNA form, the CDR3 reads TGTGCCAGCAGTTTGTCAGGGGATTGGAATTCACCCCTCCACTTT.

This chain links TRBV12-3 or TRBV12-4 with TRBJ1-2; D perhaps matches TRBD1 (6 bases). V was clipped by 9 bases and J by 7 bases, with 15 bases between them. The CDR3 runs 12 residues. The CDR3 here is CASTPGASGYTF. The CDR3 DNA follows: TGTGCCAGTACCCCGGGGGCAAGTGGCTACACCTTC.

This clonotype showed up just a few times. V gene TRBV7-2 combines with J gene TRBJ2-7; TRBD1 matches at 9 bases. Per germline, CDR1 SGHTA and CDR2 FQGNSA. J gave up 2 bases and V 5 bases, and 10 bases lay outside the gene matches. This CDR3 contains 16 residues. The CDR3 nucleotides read TGTGCCAGCAGCCTCCGCACCGGACAGGGGACCTACGAGCAGTACTTC. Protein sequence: CASSLRTGQGTYEQYF.

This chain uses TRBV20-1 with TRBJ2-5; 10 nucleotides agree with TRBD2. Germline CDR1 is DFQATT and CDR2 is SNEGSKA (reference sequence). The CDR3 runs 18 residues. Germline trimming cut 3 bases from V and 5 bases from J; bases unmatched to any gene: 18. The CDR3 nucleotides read TGCAGTGCTAGCCTCACCCGGGCTAGCGGGAGACCCCACGAGACCCAGTACTTC. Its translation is CSASLTRASGRPHETQYF.

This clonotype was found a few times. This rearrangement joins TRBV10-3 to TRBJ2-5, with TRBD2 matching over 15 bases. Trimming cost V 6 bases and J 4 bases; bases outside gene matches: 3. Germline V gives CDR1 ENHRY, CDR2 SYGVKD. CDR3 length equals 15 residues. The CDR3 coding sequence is TGTGCCATCAGCGTGGGACTAGCGGGAGGAGAGACCCAGTACTTC. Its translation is CAISVGLAGGETQYF.

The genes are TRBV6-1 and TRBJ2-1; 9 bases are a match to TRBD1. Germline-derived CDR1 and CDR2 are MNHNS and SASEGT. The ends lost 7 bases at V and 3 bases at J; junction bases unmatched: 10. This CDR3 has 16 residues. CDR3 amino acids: CASILQGARGYNEQFF. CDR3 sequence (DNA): TGTGCCAGCATCTTACAGGGGGCAAGGGGCTACAATGAGCAGTTCTTC.

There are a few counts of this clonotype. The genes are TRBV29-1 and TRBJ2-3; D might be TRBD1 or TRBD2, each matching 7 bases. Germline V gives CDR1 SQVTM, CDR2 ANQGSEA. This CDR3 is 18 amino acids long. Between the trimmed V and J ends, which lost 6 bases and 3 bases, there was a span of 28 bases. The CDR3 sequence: CSVHGAGGSSGYTDTQYF. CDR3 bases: TGCAGCGTCCATGGGGCAGGGGGGTCTAGCGGTTATACAGATACGCAGTATTTT.